This T cell receptor (beta chain) stems from a study of molecular identifiers for immune sequencing clone quantification. Broader study findings: Underestimated sizes of highly expanded clones could result from identical TCR molecules that share a barcode.

This clonotype showed up just a few times. No antigen is known for it. In TCRdb, the PCR reads were re-called with MiXCR into one record per CDR3 protein. The sample carries about half a million distinct CDR3 sequences, around a fifth recorded once. Trimming took 2 bases from V and 4 from J, leaving 12 bases between them. Germline assignment: CDR1 SGHKS and CDR2 YYEKEE (reference sequence). The CDR3 totals 14 residues. The chain combines TRBV5-5 with TRBJ1-1; D is possibly TRBD1 (5 bases). Sequences were obtained from naive CD8+ T cells from blood, with Jurkat cell RNA spiked in. Subset meaning: FACS-sorted CD8+CD4-CCR7+CD45RA+ naive T cells. The sequence came from a human donor in good health. Some libraries in this study had Jurkat cell RNA spiked in. The CDR3 protein is CASSFETGGTEAFF. The DNA for the CDR3 is TGTGCCAGCAGCTTCGAAACCGGGGGCACTGAAGCTTTCTTT.